This TCR beta chain was captured in a study of early T cells in non-severe SARS-CoV-2 infection. On the study more broadly: Unsorted whole blood bulk RNA was sequenced, with unpaired chains. The study's findings and limits: Missing private and CD4 specificities, VDJdb matching favored anti-spike CD8 responses.

Separate cDNA molecules each had unique molecular identifiers attached to them. TCRdb re-analysed the 5' RACE reads in MiXCR, keeping a single row per CDR3 protein. Found here are tens of thousands of distinct CDR3 sequences, roughly an eighth of them singletons; the top ten hold about 8.5%. Germline V gene data show CDR1 as MNHEY and CDR2 as SVGEGT. V lost 6 bases and J lost 9, with 17 bases in between. The CDR3 covers 13 residues. This clonotype was recorded many times. Its antigen is unknown. The chain is built from TRBV6-2 or TRBV6-3 and TRBJ2-5; D possibly corresponds to TRBD1 (7 bases). The sequence was obtained from an adult who was a healthcare worker with PCR-confirmed SARS-CoV-2 infection or an uninfected control (not recorded which). The source material was whole blood. The chain's CDR3 is CASRRDSPGAQYF. The CDR3 DNA sequence: TGTGCCAGCAGAAGGGACAGCCCGGGGGCCCAGTACTTC.